A single sample is the source of the 21 T cell receptor beta chains below, sequenced in a study of blood T cell repertoires in COVID-19 (TCRdb year 2020). Receptors were amplified or captured by the immunoSEQ multiplex PCR assay. The immuneACCESS repertoire file appears here via TCRdb, limited to in-frame rearrangements. These files lack a portion of the clones; in checked studies, under half of the deficit traces to unresolved V genes, and the cause of the others is not known. The sample records more than 60,000 clones, around 82% of which are singletons. Together, the top ten hold over 9.5% of the sample. Material: peripheral blood. Receptors originate from a man in his 60s with acute or convalescent COVID-19.

CDR3: CASSPGGAGGYTF. The CDR3 DNA reads TGTGCCAGCAGCCCAGGCGGGGCAGGGGGCTACACCTTC. The J gene is TRBJ1-2, the V gene TRBV7-2; a possible D gene is TRBD1 (5 bases). The CDR3 runs 13 residues. With 5 bases removed from V and 8 bases from J, the gap between germline ends came to 15 bases. Per the germline V gene, CDR1 is SGHTA and CDR2 is FQGNSA.

The chain couples TRBV7-2 to TRBJ2-3; a weak D match, TRBD2 (6 bases). Per the germline V gene, CDR1 is SGHTA and CDR2 is FQGNSA. The CDR3 has 15 residues. Between the trimmed V and J ends, which lost 3 bases and 2 bases, there was a span of 12 bases. CDR3 sequence: CASSLDWGVTDTQYF. CDR3 DNA sequence: TGTGCCAGCAGCTTGGATTGGGGGGTCACAGATACGCAGTATTTT.

This clone showed up just a few times. The V call is TRBV7-3, the J call TRBJ1-1, with D tentatively TRBD1 (6 bases). Germline CDR1 SGHTA, CDR2 FQGTGA. CDR3 size: 14 residues. V shed 5 bases and J shed 4 bases, with 14 bases lying between them. The CDR3 region has the DNA TGTGCCAGCAGCCCGGCAGGGGTGGGCACTGAAGCTTTCTTT. Translation gives CASSPAGVGTEAFF.

The gene calls are TRBV6-6 and TRBJ1-5; D gene uncertain. Per germline, CDR1 MNHNY and CDR2 SVGAGI (reference sequence). CDR3 length: 11 amino acids. The V gene lost 6 bases and the J gene lost 5 bases, with 5 bases spanning the gap. The CDR3 here is CASRGDQPQHF. The CDR3 bases are TGTGCCAGCAGGGGCGATCAGCCCCAGCATTTT.

The V and J genes are TRBV14 and TRBJ2-7; a weak D match, TRBD1 (6 bases). Trimming stripped 4 bases from V and 4 bases from J, with 14 bases between. CDR3 size: 14 residues. Germline V gene lookup returns CDR1 SGHDN and CDR2 FVKESK. The CDR3 nucleotides are TGTGCCAGCAGCCTAGGACAGTACCGTTACGAGCAGTACTTC. Translation gives CASSLGQYRYEQYF.

This clone was observed a few times. The chain joins TRBV19 to TRBJ1-6, with D perhaps matching TRBD1 (5 bases). The CDR3 covers 14 residues. Trimming took off 5 bases at V and 9 bases at J, with 14 bases between the two ends. The V gene's germline CDR1 is LNHDA and CDR2 SQIVND (reference sequence). CDR3 sequence: CASSSGHLGSPLHF. CDR3 nucleotides: TGTGCCAGTAGTTCTGGACACCTCGGTTCACCCCTCCACTTT.

The chain couples TRBV21-1 to TRBJ1-1; whether TRBD1, the table's D call, matches the DNA was not checked. TRBV21-1 is a listed pseudogene. The CDR3 is 11 residues long. The CDR3 loop is CATPRDNQAFF. CDR3 in DNA: TGTGCCACCCCCAGGGACAATCAAGCTTTCTTT.

The chain links TRBV11-2 to TRBJ2-4; the match to TRBD1 covers 8 bases. V gave up 1 base and J gave up 7 bases; unmatched junction bases: 6. Germline lookup yields CDR1 SGHAT and CDR2 FQNNGV. CDR3 length: 15 residues. CDR3 sequence: CASSLVWTGRNIQYF. CDR3 DNA: TGTGCCAGCAGCTTAGTTTGGACAGGGCGGAACATTCAGTACTTC.

The chain carries TRBV5-1 and TRBJ1-1; possible D gene TRBD1, 5 bases. V was shortened by 4 bases and J by 5 bases, with 18 bases between the two germline ends. Per the germline V gene, CDR1 is SGHRS and CDR2 is YFSETQ. The CDR3 is 15 amino acids. CDR3 nucleotides: TGCGCCAGCAGCCCGGATGGGGTTCCAGGGACTGAAGCTTTCTTT. Its protein product is CASSPDGVPGTEAFF.

The chain couples TRBV7-2 to TRBJ2-3, with 7 nucleotides matching TRBD1. This CDR3 spans 15 amino acids. J gave up 0 bases and V 5 bases, and 5 bases lay outside the gene matches. Germline loops: CDR1 SGHTA, CDR2 FQGNSA. CDR3 bases: TGTGCCAGCAGCCGTCAGGGGGTAAGCACAGATACGCAGTATTTT. It encodes CASSRQGVSTDTQYF.

The chain carries TRBV28 and TRBJ2-3; tentative D call: TRBD2 (6 bases). The CDR3 is made up of 12 amino acids. Trimming took off 6 bases at V and 6 bases at J, with 10 bases between the two ends. The germline V gene encodes CDR1 MDHEN and CDR2 SYDVKM. The CDR3 protein is CASRGGSDTQYF. In DNA, the CDR3 is TGTGCCAGCAGGGGGGGTTCGGATACGCAGTATTTT.

This sequence joins TRBV18 and TRBJ2-1, with TRBD2 matching over 9 bases. V was pared by 2 bases and J by 9 bases, with 8 bases of the junction left unmatched. The CDR3 has 15 amino acids. Germline V CDR1 and CDR2: KGHSH, LQKENI. CDR3 protein: CASSPKLAGYGEQFF. The CDR3 DNA follows: TGTGCCAGCTCACCAAAGCTAGCGGGGTACGGTGAGCAGTTCTTC.

The rearrangement links TRBV5-4 to TRBJ2-3; 7 bases line up with TRBD2. V was pared by 4 bases and J by 2 bases, with 7 bases of the junction left unmatched. Germline CDR1 SGHNT, CDR2 YYREEE (reference sequence). The CDR3 runs to 15 residues. CDR3 nucleotide sequence: TGTGCCAGCAGCCAGCTAGCGGAAAACACAGATACGCAGTATTTT. Encoded protein: CASSQLAENTDTQYF.

This chain connects TRBV5-1 to TRBJ2-3, with 8 positions matching TRBD2. The CDR3 sequence is 14 residues long. Germline V gene data show CDR1 as SGHRS and CDR2 as YFSETQ. V was pared by 4 bases and J by 5 bases, with 6 bases of the junction left unmatched. CDR3 in DNA: TGCGCCAGCAGCCCAAGGCTAGCGGGAGATACGCAGTATTTT. Translated: CASSPRLAGDTQYF.

The count of this clone is one. The gene calls are TRBV2 and TRBJ1-6, with unresolved D. Germline CDR1 is SNHLY and CDR2 is FYNNEI. The CDR3 runs to 13 residues. V was clipped by 9 bases and J by 7 bases, with 13 bases between them. CDR3 region: CASGEFRNSPLHF. CDR3 nucleotides: TGTGCCAGTGGTGAGTTCCGGAATTCACCCCTCCACTTT.

This clone appeared a few times. The chain links TRBV10-1 to TRBJ2-7; 9 bases agree with TRBD1. The CDR3 totals 13 residues. Trimming at V came to 4 bases and at J to 3 bases, leaving 1 base not matched to a gene. CDR1 and CDR2 from the germline V gene are WNHNN and SYGVQD (reference sequence). CDR3 sequence reads: CASSAGQGYEQYF. CDR3 sequence (DNA): TGCGCCAGCAGTGCGGGACAGGGCTACGAGCAGTACTTC.

The rearrangement links TRBV11-2 to TRBJ1-1, with D possibly TRBD1 on 5 matching bases. The CDR3 covers 14 residues. Trimming pared 4 bases from V and 1 base from J, leaving 10 bases between. From germline, CDR1 is SGHAT and CDR2 FQNNGV. The CDR3 DNA sequence: TGTGCCAGCAGCTGGGGCCTTCAGAACACTGAAGCTTTCTTT. Translated, it gives CASSWGLQNTEAFF.

The V and J genes are TRBV6-1 and TRBJ1-5, with D unclear. Between the trimmed V and J ends, which lost 2 bases and 2 bases, there was a span of 7 bases. CDR1 is MNHNS and CDR2 is SASEGT in the germline V gene. CDR3 length: 14 residues. As DNA, the CDR3 is TGTGCCAGCAGTGAATTTCCCGGCAATCAGCCCCAGCATTTT. This codes for CASSEFPGNQPQHF.

This sequence joins TRBV2 and TRBJ1-6, with unresolved D. V dropped 7 bases and J dropped 6 bases, with 13 bases sitting between them. The CDR3 consists of 14 residues. CDR1 and CDR2 from the germline V gene are SNHLY and FYNNEI. The DNA of the CDR3 is TGTGCCAGCAAGAGAGCCCTTTTTAATTCACCCCTCCACTTT. It yields the protein CASKRALFNSPLHF.

The chain links TRBV24-1 to TRBJ2-3, with a weak D call TRBD1 (6 bases). Trimming left V 9 bases short and J 4 bases short, with 13 bases between. Germline CDR1 and CDR2: KGHDR and SFDVKD. The CDR3 covers 13 residues. CDR3: CATSVDSSDTQYF. The CDR3 nucleotides read TGTGCCACCTCGGTGGACAGTTCAGATACGCAGTATTTT.

The chain recombines TRBV28 with TRBJ1-5; 10 bases match TRBD1. The CDR3 length is 15 residues. J gave up 6 bases and V 5 bases, and 7 bases lay outside the gene matches. Germline lookup yields CDR1 MDHEN and CDR2 SYDVKM. The CDR3 DNA is TGTGCCAGCAGTGTCGGACAGGGGGGTACTCAGCCCCAGCATTTT. Its protein is CASSVGQGGTQPQHF. Full variable domain (rest looked up from reference TRBV28 and TRBJ1-5): DVKVTQSSRYLVKRTGEKVFLECVQDMDHENMFWYRQDPGLGLRLIYFSYDVKMKEKGDIPEGYSVSREKKERFSLILESASTNQTSMYLCASSVGQGGTQPQHFGDGTRLSIL.